The 9 T cell receptor beta chains listed next were all sequenced from one sample in a study of neurological immune-mediated disorders. MiXCR, run by TCRdb on the 5' RACE reads, gives a single entry per CDR3 protein. The table has 55,000 or so distinct CDR3 sequences, under 5% seen once. The sequenced sample consisted of CD4+ T cells from blood. The receptors were sampled from a woman aged 40 to 50 with multiple sclerosis.

This clonotype was detected many times. The chain recombines TRBV20-1 with TRBJ2-1; 11 nucleotides match TRBD1. The ends lost 3 bases at V and 10 bases at J; junction bases unmatched: 11. Germline-derived CDR1 and CDR2 are DFQATT and SNEGSKA (reference sequence). The CDR3 has 15 amino acids. CDR3: CSASGGTGGAEEQFF. The CDR3 nucleotides are TGCAGTGCTAGTGGTGGGACAGGGGGGGCCGAGGAGCAGTTCTTC.

This clonotype was observed many times. This rearrangement joins TRBV4-1 to TRBJ2-3; no definite D call. Germline V lookup: CDR1 MGHRA, CDR2 YSYEKL. V lost 4 bases, J lost 6 bases, and 11 bases lay in between. This CDR3 has 13 residues. The CDR3 region is CASSPQIGDTQYF. The CDR3 DNA follows: TGCGCCAGCAGCCCACAGATTGGGGATACGCAGTATTTT.

There are many counts of this clonotype. The CDR3 spells CASSFLIGQEQYF. DNA of the CDR3: TGTGCCAGCAGTTTCCTCATCGGACAGGAGCAGTACTTC. The chain employs TRBV28 and TRBJ2-7; D is perhaps TRBD1 (6 bases). The V end was cut by 3 bases, the J end by 7 bases, with 13 bases between. The length of the CDR3 is 13 residues. Germline CDR1 reads MDHEN; CDR2 reads SYDVKM. Variable domain in full (rest from reference TRBV28 and TRBJ2-7): DVKVTQSSRYLVKRTGEKVFLECVQDMDHENMFWYRQDPGLGLRLIYFSYDVKMKEKGDIPEGYSVSREKKERFSLILESASTNQTSMYLCASSFLIGQEQYFGPGTRLTVT.

This clonotype was seen many times. V and J are TRBV7-3 and TRBJ1-2, with TRBD1 matching over 7 bases. CDR1 and CDR2 from the germline V gene are SGHTA and FQGTGA. The CDR3 totals 16 residues. The ends lost 5 bases at V and 0 bases at J; junction bases unmatched: 9. CDR3 in amino acids: CASSPDPGGANYGYTF. For the CDR3, the DNA is TGTGCCAGCAGCCCGGACCCAGGGGGAGCTAACTATGGCTACACCTTC.

The table lists this clonotype with many counts. The chain uses TRBV6-5 and TRBJ2-2; D might be TRBD1 or TRBD2, each matching 5 bases. The V end lost 8 bases, the J end lost 4 bases, and 14 bases lay between the germline ends. The CDR3 consists of 14 residues. CDR1 and CDR2 from the germline V gene are MNHEY and SVGAGI. The CDR3 coding sequence is TGTGCCAGCGGCGGCAGGGAGATCACCGGGGAGCTGTTTTTT. The encoded protein is CASGGREITGELFF.

This clonotype has at least ten counts. The V call is TRBV5-1, the J call TRBJ2-5; D unclear. V shed 3 bases and J shed 2 bases, with 17 bases lying between them. This CDR3 has 16 amino acids. Germline V CDR1 and CDR2: SGHRS, YFSETQ. In DNA, the CDR3 is TGCGCCAGCAGCTGGAATATATTGCAGTTTCAAGAGACCCAGTACTTC. Its translation: CASSWNILQFQETQYF.

A remark on this clonotype: This clone may be a read error of a much larger clone one base away. The chain couples TRBV28 to TRBJ2-7; the D gene is possibly TRBD1 (5 bases). The germline gives CDR1 MDHEN, CDR2 SYDVKM. The CDR3 is made up of 12 amino acids. V was pared by 7 bases and J by 10 bases, with 17 bases between. CDR3 in DNA: TGTGCCAGCACCTCAGGGTTACGCGATCAGTACTTC. Protein sequence: CASTSGLRDQYF.

This clonotype was observed at least ten times. Here the CDR3 reads CASSQDSWGREGYTF. For the CDR3, the DNA is TGCGCCAGCAGCCAAGATTCTTGGGGCCGGGAAGGCTACACCTTC. The V call is TRBV4-1, the J call TRBJ1-2, with a tentative D call TRBD1 (5 bases). Trimming removed 0 bases from V and 8 bases from J, with 16 bases in between. The CDR3 covers 15 residues. Germline assignment: CDR1 MGHRA and CDR2 YSYEKL.

This clonotype was observed at least ten times. The V and J genes are TRBV11-2 and TRBJ2-1, with D possibly called TRBD1 or TRBD2 (5 bases each). Germline CDR1 and CDR2: SGHAT and FQNNGV. Trimming cost V 0 bases and J 9 bases, with 12 bases left between them. The CDR3 length is 14 residues. The CDR3 is CASSLEWARGEQFF. The DNA of the CDR3 is TGTGCCAGCAGCTTAGAATGGGCGAGGGGTGAGCAGTTCTTC.